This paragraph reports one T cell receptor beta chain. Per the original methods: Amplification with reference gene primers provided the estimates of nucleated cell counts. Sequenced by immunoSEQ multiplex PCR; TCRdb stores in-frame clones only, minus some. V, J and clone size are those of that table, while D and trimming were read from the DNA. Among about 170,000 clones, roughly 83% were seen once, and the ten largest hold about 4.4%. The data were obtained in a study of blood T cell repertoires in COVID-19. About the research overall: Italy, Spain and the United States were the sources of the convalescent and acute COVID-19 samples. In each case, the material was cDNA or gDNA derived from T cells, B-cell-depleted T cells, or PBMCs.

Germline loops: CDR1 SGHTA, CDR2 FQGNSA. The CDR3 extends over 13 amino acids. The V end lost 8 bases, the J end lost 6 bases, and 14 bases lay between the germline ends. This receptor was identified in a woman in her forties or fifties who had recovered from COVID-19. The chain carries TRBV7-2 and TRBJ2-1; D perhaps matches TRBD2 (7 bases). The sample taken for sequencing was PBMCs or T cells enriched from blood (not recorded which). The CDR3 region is CASGRGAGNEQFF. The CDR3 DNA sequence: TGTGCCAGCGGTCGGGGGGCGGGCAATGAGCAGTTCTTC.